Sequencing of this T cell receptor beta chain was carried out in a study of cytomegalovirus exposure and HLA in healthy donors. This CDR3 spans 14 amino acids. CDR1 ENHRY and CDR2 SYGVKD come from the germline V gene. The V end lost 3 bases, the J end lost 5 bases, and 11 bases lay between the germline ends. Assay used: immunoSEQ multiplex PCR; TCRdb lists only in-frame clones, some missing. The table has 120,000 or so clones, approximately 91% seen once; the top ten hold roughly 2%. The V call is TRBV10-3, the J call TRBJ1-5; a weak D match, TRBD1 (6 bases). The TCR originated in a woman younger than 30 in good health and CMV-seronegative. The sequencing sample was made of PBMCs. CDR3 residues: CAISEQGGDQPQHF. The CDR3 coding sequence is TGTGCCATCAGTGAACAAGGGGGAGATCAGCCCCAGCATTTT.